This entry lists 22 T cell receptor beta chains sequenced from one sample in a study of T cells after yellow fever vaccination. TCRdb reprocessed the 5' RACE reads with MiXCR, giving one entry per CDR3 protein. The sample lists approximately 300,000 distinct CDR3 sequences; 9.5% to 12% were seen once. Sequenced here: CD4+ T cells sorted from PBMCs, sampled 45 days after the yellow fever booster vaccination. The receptors originated from a man younger than 30 who received the YFV17D yellow fever vaccine.

This clonotype was seen a few times. The chain carries TRBV12-3 or TRBV12-4 and TRBJ2-5, with TRBD1 as a possible D gene (6 bases). V lost 2 bases, J lost 3 bases, and 10 bases lay in between. The CDR3 spans 14 residues. The CDR3 bases are TGTGCCAGCAGTTTATCGGGACACAAAGAGACCCAGTACTTC. Amino acids: CASSLSGHKETQYF.

This clonotype was counted a few times. The J gene is TRBJ2-1, the V gene TRBV20-1; possible D gene TRBD2, 6 bases. Germline CDR1 DFQATT, CDR2 SNEGSKA (reference sequence). CDR3 length: 14 residues. Deletions cut 5 bases from V and 10 bases from J, with 21 bases between. The CDR3 sequence: CSASTGTSPQEQFF. In DNA, the CDR3 is TGCAGTGCTTCAACCGGGACTTCCCCCCAGGAGCAGTTCTTC.

This clonotype was seen only a few times. V usage is TRBV29-1 and J usage is TRBJ1-5; D is ambiguous. V lost 5 bases, J lost 6 bases, and 14 bases lay in between. The CDR3 covers 13 residues. Germline V gene lookup returns CDR1 SQVTM and CDR2 ANQGSEA. Here the CDR3 DNA reads TGCAGCGTTCAGGCTGGGTTTTCTCAGCCCCAGCATTTT. Its translation: CSVQAGFSQPQHF.

The V gene is TRBV18, the J gene TRBJ1-1, with D possibly TRBD1 on 5 matching bases. Germline V CDR1 and CDR2: KGHSH, LQKENI. The germline V and J ends were trimmed by 0 bases and 4 bases, with 9 bases remaining between them. This CDR3 spans 14 amino acids. Written as DNA, the CDR3 is TGTGCCAGCTCACCACCGGGGGGAATCACTGAAGCTTTCTTT. Residues: CASSPPGGITEAFF.

This clonotype was counted between two and nine times. V and J are TRBV3-1 and TRBJ1-2; TRBD1 is a possible D gene (6 bases). Trimming took off 3 bases at V and 7 bases at J, with 12 bases between the two ends. Per the germline V gene, CDR1 is LGHDT and CDR2 is YNNKEL (reference sequence). The CDR3 totals 13 residues. The DNA of the CDR3 is TGTGCCAGCAGCCATGGGGGGCGTCTTGGCTACACCTTC. Translation: CASSHGGRLGYTF. Full variable domain (missing parts from reference TRBV3-1 and TRBJ1-2): DTAVSQTPKYLVTQMGNDKSIKCEQNLGHDTMYWYKQDSKKFLKIMFSYNNKELIINETVPNRFSPKSPDKAHLNLHINSLELGDSAVYFCASSHGGRLGYTFGSGTRLTVV.

This chain links TRBV6-6 with TRBJ2-5; D not certain. The length of the CDR3 is 16 residues. The V and J ends lost 0 bases and 4 bases respectively, with 15 bases between them. CDR1 MNHNY and CDR2 SVGAGI come from the germline V gene (reference sequence). The CDR3 here is CASSYSSRPVRETQYF. Here the CDR3 DNA reads TGTGCCAGCAGTTACTCGAGTAGGCCGGTTCGAGAGACCCAGTACTTC.

V and J are TRBV28 and TRBJ1-2; no clear D gene. The CDR3 is made up of 12 amino acids. Trimming removed 6 bases at V and 6 bases at J, with 11 bases between. CDR1 is MDHEN, CDR2 SYDVKM, per germline. The CDR3 spells CASRTDFNGYTF. DNA of the CDR3: TGTGCCAGCAGGACCGACTTTAATGGCTACACCTTC.

This chain uses TRBV11-1 with TRBJ2-1, with D perhaps TRBD1 (6 bases). V was cut by 3 bases and J by 9 bases, with 15 bases left in between. CDR3 size: 14 residues. The germline CDR1 and CDR2 sequences are SGHAT and FQDESV (reference sequence). The CDR3 DNA follows: TGTGCCAGCAGCTTTACAGGGCCCGAGTCTGAGCAGTTCTTC. Its protein product is CASSFTGPESEQFF. The complete variable domain, with remaining parts taken from reference TRBV11-1 and TRBJ2-1, reads EAEVAQSPRYKITEKSQAVAFWCDPISGHATLYWYRQILGQGPELLVQFQDESVVDDSQLPKDRFSAERLKGVDSTLKIQPAELGDSAMYLCASSFTGPESEQFFGPGTRLTVL.

This clonotype showed up many times. J is TRBJ2-7 and V is TRBV4-1, with D possibly being TRBD1 (6 bases). The CDR3 covers 17 residues. V was pared by 3 bases and J by 0 bases, with 18 bases between. CDR1 is MGHRA and CDR2 is YSYEKL in the germline V gene. In nucleotides, the CDR3 is TGCGCCAGCAGCCAGAACGCCGGGACACCATCCTCCTACGAGCAGTACTTC. It encodes CASSQNAGTPSSYEQYF.

The rearrangement uses TRBV20-1 and TRBJ2-7; D not certain. The CDR3 is 12 amino acids. V shed 4 bases and J shed 2 bases, with 9 bases lying between them. Per germline, CDR1 DFQATT and CDR2 SNEGSKA (reference sequence). CDR3 in amino acids: CSAIDGPYEQYF. CDR3 nucleotides: TGCAGTGCTATTGACGGCCCCTACGAGCAGTACTTC.

CDR3: CASSRVAGGLSSTDTQYF. CDR3 in DNA: TGTGCCAGCAGCCGCGTAGCGGGGGGCCTATCTAGCACAGATACGCAGTATTTT. This sequence joins TRBV4-2 and TRBJ2-3; 10 bases are a match to TRBD2. With 4 bases clipped from V and 0 bases from J, the junction kept 10 bases outside the gene matches. Germline assignment: CDR1 LGHNA and CDR2 YNFKEQ. CDR3 length: 18 residues.

The genes are TRBV21-1 and TRBJ1-5; TRBD1 reflects the table's D call only, with no check against the DNA. TRBV21-1 is recorded as a pseudogene. The CDR3 runs 14 residues. CDR3 sequence: CASNKQGRNQPQHF. CDR3 DNA: TGTGCCAGCAACAAACAGGGACGGAATCAGCCCCAGCATTTT.

In its sample, this clonotype was seen a few times. The V call is TRBV20-1, the J call TRBJ2-3, with D possibly being TRBD1 (6 bases). CDR3 length equals 15 residues. With 2 bases removed from V and 3 bases from J, the gap between germline ends came to 15 bases. Germline CDR1 reads DFQATT; CDR2 reads SNEGSKA (reference sequence). CDR3 coding DNA: TGCAGTGCTAGATCCCCAGGGGTTCGAACAGATACGCAGTATTTT. Translated: CSARSPGVRTDTQYF.

This sequence joins TRBV20-1 and TRBJ2-5; possible D gene TRBD1, 6 bases. There are 11 residues in the CDR3. V was cut by 6 bases and J by 9 bases, with 14 bases left in between. CDR1 is DFQATT and CDR2 is SNEGSKA in the germline V gene (reference sequence). Here the CDR3 DNA reads TGCAGTGCGCAAACAGGGTTACCCCAGTACTTC. It yields the protein CSAQTGLPQYF.

The J gene is TRBJ2-2, the V gene TRBV18, with no clear D. Germline loops: CDR1 KGHSH, CDR2 LQKENI. This CDR3 is built from 12 residues. V lost 5 bases, J lost 7 bases, and 8 bases lay in between. This CDR3 reads CASSEFGGELFF. The CDR3, as DNA: TGTGCCAGCTCAGAGTTCGGCGGGGAGCTGTTTTTT.

This clonotype has a handful of counts. J is TRBJ2-3 and V is TRBV7-2; TRBD2 agrees at 13 bases. The CDR3 covers 16 residues. Germline CDR1 is SGHTA and CDR2 is FQGNSA. J gave up 1 base and V 3 bases, and 1 base lay outside the gene matches. The CDR3 DNA follows: TGTGCCAGCAGCTTCGGACTAGCGGGGGGCACAGATACGCAGTATTTT. This translates into CASSFGLAGGTDTQYF.

This clonotype was seen more than once but under ten times. The chain employs TRBV3-1 and TRBJ1-4; 10 positions agree with TRBD1. Germline CDR1 LGHDT, CDR2 YNNKEL (reference sequence). This CDR3 spans 16 amino acids. V lost 2 bases, J lost 8 bases, and 8 bases stayed unmatched. The DNA for the CDR3 is TGTGCCAGCAGCCAATTTTTGTCGGGACAGGGGGAAAAACTGTTTTTT. Protein: CASSQFLSGQGEKLFF. Full variable domain (outside the CDR3, taken from reference TRBV3-1 and TRBJ1-4): DTAVSQTPKYLVTQMGNDKSIKCEQNLGHDTMYWYKQDSKKFLKIMFSYNNKELIINETVPNRFSPKSPDKAHLNLHINSLELGDSAVYFCASSQFLSGQGEKLFFGSGTQLSVL.

This clonotype was counted many times. The chain carries TRBV3-1 and TRBJ2-2, with 9 bases fitting TRBD2. The trim removed 8 bases at V and 3 bases at J, leaving 4 bases unmatched. The CDR3 loop spans 14 amino acids. Germline V lookup: CDR1 LGHDT, CDR2 YNNKEL (reference sequence). The CDR3 loop is CASGTSRYTGELFF. CDR3 sequence (DNA): TGTGCCAGCGGGACTAGCAGATACACCGGGGAGCTGTTTTTT.

This clonotype was seen ten or more times. The V call is TRBV5-6, the J call TRBJ2-2; a possible D gene is TRBD1 (6 bases). V was trimmed by 4 bases and J by 1 base, leaving 11 bases between them. Germline-derived CDR1 and CDR2 are SGHDT and YYEEEE. The CDR3 totals 15 residues. CDR3 amino acids: CASSPDSRNTGELFF. The CDR3 nucleotides read TGTGCCAGCAGCCCGGACAGTCGGAACACCGGGGAGCTGTTTTTT.

The chain links TRBV29-1 to TRBJ2-4; D ambiguous. V was shortened by 3 bases and J by 5 bases, with 5 bases between the two germline ends. This CDR3 has 11 residues. CDR1 SQVTM and CDR2 ANQGSEA come from the germline V gene. The CDR3 spells CSVDEQNIQYF. As DNA, the CDR3 is TGCAGCGTTGATGAGCAAAACATTCAGTACTTC.

This clonotype was seen a few times. The J gene is TRBJ2-5, the V gene TRBV20-1; 7 bases are a match to TRBD2. CDR1 is DFQATT and CDR2 is SNEGSKA in the germline V gene (reference sequence). The CDR3 loop spans 11 amino acids. V was clipped by 3 bases and J by 7 bases; unmatched bases: 2. CDR3 bases: TGCAGTGCTAGTGGGAGGGGGACCCAGTACTTC. This gives the protein CSASGRGTQYF.

This clonotype was found a few times. The chain links TRBV2 to TRBJ2-7, with 7 nucleotides matching TRBD1. Germline values: CDR1 SNHLY, CDR2 FYNNEI. The CDR3 length is 11 residues. V trimming: 6 bases; J trimming: 6 bases; junction bases outside the gene matches: 2. The CDR3: CASRGTVEQYF. The CDR3 nucleotides are TGTGCCAGCAGGGGGACAGTCGAGCAGTACTTC.